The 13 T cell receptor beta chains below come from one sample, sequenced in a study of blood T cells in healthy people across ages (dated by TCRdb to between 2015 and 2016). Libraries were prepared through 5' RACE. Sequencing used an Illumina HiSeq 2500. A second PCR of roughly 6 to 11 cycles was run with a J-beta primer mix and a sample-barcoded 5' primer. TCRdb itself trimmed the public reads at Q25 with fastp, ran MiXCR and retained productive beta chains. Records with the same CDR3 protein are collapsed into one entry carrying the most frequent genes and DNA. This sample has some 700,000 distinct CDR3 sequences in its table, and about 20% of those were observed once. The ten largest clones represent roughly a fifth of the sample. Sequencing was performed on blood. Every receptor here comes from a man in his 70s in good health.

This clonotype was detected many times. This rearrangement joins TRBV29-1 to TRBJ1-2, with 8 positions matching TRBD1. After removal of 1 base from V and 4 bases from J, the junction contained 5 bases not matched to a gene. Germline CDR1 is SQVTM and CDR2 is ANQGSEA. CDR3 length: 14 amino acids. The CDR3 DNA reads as TGCAGCGTTGAAGTGGCAGGGGGCGGCTATGGCTACACCTTC. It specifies CSVEVAGGGYGYTF.

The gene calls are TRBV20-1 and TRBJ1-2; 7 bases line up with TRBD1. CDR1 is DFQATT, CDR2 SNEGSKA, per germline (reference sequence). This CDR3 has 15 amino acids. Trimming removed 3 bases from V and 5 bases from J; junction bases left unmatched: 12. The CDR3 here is CSARAGTANAYGYTF. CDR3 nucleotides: TGCAGTGCTAGGGCCGGGACAGCGAACGCTTATGGCTACACCTTC.

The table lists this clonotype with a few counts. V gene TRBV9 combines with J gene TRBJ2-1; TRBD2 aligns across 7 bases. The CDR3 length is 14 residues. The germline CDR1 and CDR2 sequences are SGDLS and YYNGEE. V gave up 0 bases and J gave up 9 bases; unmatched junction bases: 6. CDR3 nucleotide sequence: TGTGCCAGCAGCGTAGTTAGCAGGGAGGGTGAGCAGTTCTTC. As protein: CASSVVSREGEQFF. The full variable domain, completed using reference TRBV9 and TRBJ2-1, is DSGVTQTPKHLITATGQRVTLRCSPRSGDLSVYWYQQSLDQGLQFLIQYYNGEERAKGNILERFSAQQFPDLHSELNLSSLELGDSALYFCASSVVSREGEQFFGPGTRLTVL.

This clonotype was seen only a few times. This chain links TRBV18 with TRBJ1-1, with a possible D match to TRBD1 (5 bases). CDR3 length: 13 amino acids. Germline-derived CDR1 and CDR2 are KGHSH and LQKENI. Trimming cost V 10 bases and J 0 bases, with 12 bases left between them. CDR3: CATLARVNTEAFF. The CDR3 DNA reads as TGTGCCACTTTAGCCAGGGTGAACACTGAAGCTTTCTTT.

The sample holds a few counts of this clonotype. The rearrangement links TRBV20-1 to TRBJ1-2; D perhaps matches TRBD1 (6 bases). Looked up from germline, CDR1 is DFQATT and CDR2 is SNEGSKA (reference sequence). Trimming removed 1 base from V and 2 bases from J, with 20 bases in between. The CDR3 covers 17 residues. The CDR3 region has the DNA TGCAGTGCTAGAGCTCCGTGGGGAGGGGGTAACAACTATGGCTACACCTTC. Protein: CSARAPWGGGNNYGYTF.

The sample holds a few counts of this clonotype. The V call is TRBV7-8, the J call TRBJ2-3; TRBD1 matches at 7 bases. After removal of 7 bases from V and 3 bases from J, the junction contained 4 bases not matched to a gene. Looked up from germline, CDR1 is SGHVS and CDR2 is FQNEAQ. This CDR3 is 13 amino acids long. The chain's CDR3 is CASIRGLTDTQYF. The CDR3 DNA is TGTGCCAGCATAAGGGGGCTGACAGATACGCAGTATTTT.

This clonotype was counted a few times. This CDR3 is CASTRRQIYEQYF. The DNA for the CDR3 is TGTGCCAGCACCCGTCGGCAGATATACGAGCAGTACTTC. V and J are TRBV6-1 and TRBJ2-7; D is unresolved. CDR1 and CDR2 (germline): MNHNS, SASEGT. There are 13 residues in the CDR3. Between the trimmed V and J ends, which lost 7 bases and 4 bases, there was a span of 14 bases.

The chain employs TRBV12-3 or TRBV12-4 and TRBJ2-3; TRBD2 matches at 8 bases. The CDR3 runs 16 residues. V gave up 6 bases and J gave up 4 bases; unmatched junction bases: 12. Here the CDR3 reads CASSKNGAGVSDTQYF. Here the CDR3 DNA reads TGTGCCAGCAGCAAGAACGGAGCGGGAGTTTCAGATACGCAGTATTTT.

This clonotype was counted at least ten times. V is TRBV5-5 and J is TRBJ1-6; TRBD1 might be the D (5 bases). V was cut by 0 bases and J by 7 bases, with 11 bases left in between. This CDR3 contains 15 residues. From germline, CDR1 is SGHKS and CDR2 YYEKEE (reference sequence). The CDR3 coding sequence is TGTGCCAGCAGCTTGGCGGGGGAGTGGAATTCACCCCTCCACTTT. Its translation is CASSLAGEWNSPLHF.

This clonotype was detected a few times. The CDR3 bases are TGCAGTGCTAGTGTGACTACGGATGAGCAGTTCTTC. Translation gives CSASVTTDEQFF. This chain connects TRBV20-1 to TRBJ2-5; a weak D match, TRBD2 (5 bases). The J call may be incorrect, as the DNA end agrees better with TRBJ2-1. The germline gives CDR1 DFQATT, CDR2 SNEGSKA (reference sequence). The CDR3 sequence is 12 residues long.

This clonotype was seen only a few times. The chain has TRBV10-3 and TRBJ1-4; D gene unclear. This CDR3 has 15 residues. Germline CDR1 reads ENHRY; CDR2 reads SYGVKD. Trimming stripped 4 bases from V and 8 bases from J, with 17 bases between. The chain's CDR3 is CAISASGGVREKLFF. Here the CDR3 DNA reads TGTGCCATCAGTGCCTCGGGCGGGGTTAGGGAAAAACTGTTTTTT.

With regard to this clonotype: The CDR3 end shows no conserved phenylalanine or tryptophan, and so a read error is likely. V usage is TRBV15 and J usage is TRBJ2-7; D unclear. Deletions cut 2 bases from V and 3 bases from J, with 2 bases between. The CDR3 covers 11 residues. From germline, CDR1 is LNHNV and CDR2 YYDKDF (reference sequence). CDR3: CATSRNYEQYL. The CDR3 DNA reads TGTGCCACCAGCAGAAACTACGAGCAGTACCTC.

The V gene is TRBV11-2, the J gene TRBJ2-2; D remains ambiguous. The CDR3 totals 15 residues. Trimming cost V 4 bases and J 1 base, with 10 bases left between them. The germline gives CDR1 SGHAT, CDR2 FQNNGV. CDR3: CASSSLGGNTGELFF. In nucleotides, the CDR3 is TGTGCCAGCAGCTCCCTCGGCGGGAACACCGGGGAGCTGTTTTTT.